The sequence of this T cell receptor beta chain was determined in a study of blood T cell repertoires in COVID-19. The CDR3 spans 15 residues. Germline V gene lookup returns CDR1 GTSNPN and CDR2 SVGIG (reference sequence). The V segment lost 3 bases and the J segment 3 bases; nucleotides outside the gene matches: 6. Original data processing: How many nucleated cells were present was estimated from reference gene primer amplification. Using immunoSEQ multiplex PCR, the repertoire was profiled, and TCRdb retains in-frame clones only, with some absent. The V and J calls and clone size were taken over from that table, and D and trimming were inferred from the DNA. Of about 47,000 clones in the sample, around 85% were seen once.

This chain uses TRBV30 with TRBJ1-2, with 11 positions matching TRBD1. The clonotype originates from a man in his forties or fifties with acute or convalescent COVID-19. The sample comprised peripheral blood. In nucleotides, the CDR3 is TGTGCCTGGAGACAGAGGGACAGGGGGTACTATGGCTACACCTTC. Protein product: CAWRQRDRGYYGYTF.